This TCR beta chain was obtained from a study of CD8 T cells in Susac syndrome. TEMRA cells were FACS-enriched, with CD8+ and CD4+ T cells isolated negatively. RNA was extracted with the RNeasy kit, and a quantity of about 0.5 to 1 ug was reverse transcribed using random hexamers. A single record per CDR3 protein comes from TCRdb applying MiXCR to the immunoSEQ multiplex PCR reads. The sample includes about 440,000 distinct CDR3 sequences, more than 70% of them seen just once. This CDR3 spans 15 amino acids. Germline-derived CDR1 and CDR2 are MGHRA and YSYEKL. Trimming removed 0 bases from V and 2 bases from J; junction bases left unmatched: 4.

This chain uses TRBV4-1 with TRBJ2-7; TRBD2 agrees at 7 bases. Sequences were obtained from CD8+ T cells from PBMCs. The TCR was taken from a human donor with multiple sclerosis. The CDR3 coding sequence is TGCGCCAGCAGCCAAGAGGGGGGGGAAACCTACGAGCAGTACTTC. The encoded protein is CASSQEGGETYEQYF.